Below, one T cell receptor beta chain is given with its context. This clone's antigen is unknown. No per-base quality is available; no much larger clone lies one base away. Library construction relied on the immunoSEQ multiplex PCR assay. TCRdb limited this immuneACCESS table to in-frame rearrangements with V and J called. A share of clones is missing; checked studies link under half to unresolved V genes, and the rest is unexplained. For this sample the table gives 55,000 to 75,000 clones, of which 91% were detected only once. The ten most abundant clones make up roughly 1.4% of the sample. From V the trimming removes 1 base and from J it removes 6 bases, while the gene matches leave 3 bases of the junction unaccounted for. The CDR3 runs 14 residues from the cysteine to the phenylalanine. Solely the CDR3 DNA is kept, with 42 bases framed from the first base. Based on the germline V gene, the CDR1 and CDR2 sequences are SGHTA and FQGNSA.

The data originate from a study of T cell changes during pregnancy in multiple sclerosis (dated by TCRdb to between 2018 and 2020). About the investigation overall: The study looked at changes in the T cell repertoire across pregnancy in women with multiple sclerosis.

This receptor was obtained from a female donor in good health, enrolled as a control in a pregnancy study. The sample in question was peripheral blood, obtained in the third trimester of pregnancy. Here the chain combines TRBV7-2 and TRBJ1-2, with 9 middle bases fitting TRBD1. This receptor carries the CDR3 CASSLGGTGNGYTF. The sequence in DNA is TGTGCCAGCAGCTTAGGTGGGACAGGGAATGGCTACACCTTC.